The 10 T cell receptor beta chains listed next were all sequenced from one sample in a study of T-cell memory formation after mild COVID-19. TCRdb reanalysed the 5' RACE reads using MiXCR and keeps one entry per CDR3 protein. The table has about 400,000 distinct CDR3 sequences, 15% to 20% seen once. Material for sequencing was PBMCs or a T cell subset sorted from them (not recorded which). These receptors originate from a man younger than 35 who had mild COVID-19 (a few samples of this study predate the infection). Cell type and time point are not known.

The chain couples TRBV6-1 to TRBJ2-7; no firm D call. The V end lost 4 bases, the J end lost 3 bases, and 7 bases lay between the germline ends. The germline V gene encodes CDR1 MNHNS and CDR2 SASEGT. This CDR3 is built from 12 residues. CDR3 amino acids: CASSVGGYEQYF. CDR3 in DNA: TGTGCCAGCAGTGTGGGCGGCTACGAGCAGTACTTC.

The table lists this clonotype with a few counts. The J gene is TRBJ1-3, the V gene TRBV7-6, with D unclear. Germline V gene lookup returns CDR1 SGHVS and CDR2 FNYEAQ. V was trimmed by 0 bases and J by 0 bases, leaving 9 bases between them. There are 16 residues in the CDR3. This CDR3 is CASSLAGIGSGNTIYF. DNA for the CDR3: TGTGCCAGCAGCTTAGCAGGGATCGGCTCTGGAAACACCATATATTTT.

This chain links TRBV12-3 or TRBV12-4 with TRBJ1-6, with unresolved D. CDR3 length: 15 amino acids. Trimming removed 6 bases from V and 1 base from J, with 10 bases in between. The CDR3 here is CASRVGRSYNSPLHF. The CDR3, as DNA: TGTGCCAGCAGGGTCGGGAGGTCCTATAATTCACCCCTCCACTTT.

The rearrangement links TRBV7-9 to TRBJ1-1; 8 nucleotides match TRBD1. Per germline, CDR1 SEHNR and CDR2 FQNEAQ (reference sequence). The CDR3 has 13 residues. V trimming: 5 bases; J trimming: 4 bases; junction bases outside the gene matches: 3. The CDR3 DNA reads TGTGCCAGCAGCGCGGACAGGGTCACTGAAGCTTTCTTT. It specifies CASSADRVTEAFF.

The DNA for the CDR3 is TGTGCCAGCCCCCAAGGGCATTTACAAGAGACCCAGTACTTC. Amino acids: CASPQGHLQETQYF. The gene calls are TRBV7-3 and TRBJ2-5, with D uncertain. The CDR3 spans 14 residues. V shed 8 bases and J shed 2 bases, with 15 bases lying between them. The V gene's germline CDR1 is SGHTA and CDR2 FQGTGA.

V and J are TRBV9 and TRBJ2-2; D unresolved. Per germline, CDR1 SGDLS and CDR2 YYNGEE. This CDR3 spans 14 amino acids. V lost 1 base to trimming and J lost 0 bases, with 4 bases between them. The CDR3, as DNA: TGTGCCAGCAGCGTACACGCGAACACCGGGGAGCTGTTTTTT. Encoded protein: CASSVHANTGELFF.

The V and J genes are TRBV6-5 and TRBJ2-1; D tentatively reads TRBD1 or TRBD2 (6 bases each). The V and J ends lost 0 bases and 9 bases respectively, with 12 bases between them. CDR1 is MNHEY, CDR2 SVGAGI, per germline. The CDR3 totals 14 residues. CDR3 amino acids: CASSYSWGAGEQFF. DNA for the CDR3: TGTGCCAGCAGTTACTCGTGGGGGGCGGGTGAGCAGTTCTTC.

This clonotype was counted a few times. The J gene is TRBJ2-1, the V gene TRBV12-3 or TRBV12-4, with D perhaps given as TRBD1 or TRBD2 (5 bases each). The CDR3 spans 14 residues. V lost 1 base and J 5 bases, leaving 9 bases between the germline ends. CDR3 coding DNA: TGTGCCAGCAGTTTAGGAGGGGAGAACAATGAGCAGTTCTTC. Its protein product is CASSLGGENNEQFF.

This clonotype has a count of ten or more. The genes are TRBV5-1 and TRBJ1-1; D not certain. V was shortened by 0 bases and J by 1 base, with 7 bases between the two germline ends. Germline loops: CDR1 SGHRS, CDR2 YFSETQ. The CDR3 is 14 residues long. The CDR3 sequence: CASSLASWNTEAFF. In nucleotides, the CDR3 is TGCGCCAGCAGCTTGGCCTCTTGGAACACTGAAGCTTTCTTT.

The table lists this clonotype with many counts. This rearrangement joins TRBV21-1 to TRBJ1-5; the table's D call, TRBD1, was not checked against the DNA. TRBV21-1 is an annotated pseudogene. This CDR3 is built from 17 residues. CDR3 nucleotides: TGTGCCAGCAGACCCGGGAACCCAAAGTATAGCAATCAGCCCCAGCATTTT. As protein: CASRPGNPKYSNQPQHF.